The rows below give T cell receptor beta chains drawn from one sample of a study of cytomegalovirus exposure and HLA in healthy donors. Clones were read by immunoSEQ multiplex PCR, and TCRdb kept only the in-frame ones, dropping some. The table has 130,000 or so clones, roughly 80% seen once. Sequencing input: PBMCs. The receptor set was obtained from a man between 18 and 35 years old in good health and CMV-seronegative. Each CDR3 is given with its conserved first and last residue. The D gene is left open where the match is weak. For some rows the clone size is stated as once, few or many, or as a class when expanded; others skip it.

cdr3_length: 12; d_call: .; j_call: TRBJ1-2; v_call: TRBV29-1; clone_size: .; cdr3_aa: CSVPRDTYGYTF; cdr3_nt: TGCAGCGTTCCCCGGGACACATATGGCTACACCTTC
cdr3_length: 18; d_call: TRBD1; j_call: TRBJ1-2; v_call: TRBV5-5; clone_size: once; cdr3_aa: CASSLSATGNLKGYGYTF; cdr3_nt: TGTGCCAGCAGCTTGAGTGCGACAGGGAACCTAAAGGGCTATGGCTACACCTTC
cdr3_length: 19; d_call: TRBD2; j_call: TRBJ2-7; v_call: TRBV7-2; clone_size: few; cdr3_aa: CASSRGSGGRPRISYEQYF; cdr3_nt: TGTGCCAGCAGCCGAGGCAGCGGGGGCCGACCGCGGATCTCCTACGAGCAGTACTTC
cdr3_length: 15; d_call: .; j_call: TRBJ1-4; v_call: TRBV7-2; clone_size: .; cdr3_aa: CASSPTITTNEKLFF; cdr3_nt: TGTGCCAGCAGCCCCACTATTACAACTAATGAAAAACTGTTTTTT
cdr3_length: 16; d_call: .; j_call: TRBJ1-3; v_call: TRBV19; clone_size: .; cdr3_aa: CASSVVSGAPGNTIYF; cdr3_nt: TGTGCCAGTAGTGTGGTCTCAGGTGCACCTGGAAACACCATATATTTT
cdr3_length: 16; d_call: TRBD1; j_call: TRBJ1-1; v_call: TRBV7-2; clone_size: .; cdr3_aa: CASSLEPTGRRAEAFF; cdr3_nt: TGTGCCAGCAGCTTAGAACCGACAGGGCGGAGGGCTGAAGCTTTCTTT
cdr3_length: 16; d_call: TRBD2; j_call: TRBJ2-1; v_call: TRBV4-3; clone_size: .; cdr3_aa: CASSQDAGTSSNEQFF; cdr3_nt: TGCGCCAGCAGCCAAGATGCCGGGACTAGTTCTAATGAGCAGTTCTTC
cdr3_length: 14; d_call: TRBD1; j_call: TRBJ2-2; v_call: TRBV29-1; clone_size: once; cdr3_aa: CSVGQGAYTGELFF; cdr3_nt: TGCAGCGTTGGACAGGGGGCTTACACCGGGGAGCTGTTTTTT
cdr3_length: 14; d_call: .; j_call: TRBJ2-1; v_call: TRBV2; clone_size: .; cdr3_aa: CATVSGLSYNEQFF; cdr3_nt: TGTGCCACCGTTAGCGGACTCTCCTACAATGAGCAGTTCTTC
cdr3_length: 13; d_call: .; j_call: TRBJ1-2; v_call: TRBV10-3; clone_size: .; cdr3_aa: CAISEGLLYGYTF; cdr3_nt: TGTGCCATCAGTGAGGGACTCCTCTATGGCTACACCTTC
cdr3_length: 14; d_call: TRBD1; j_call: TRBJ2-7; v_call: TRBV11-2; clone_size: once; cdr3_aa: CASRMTGVEYEQYF; cdr3_nt: TGTGCCAGCAGAATGACAGGGGTCGAATACGAGCAGTACTTC
cdr3_length: 15; d_call: .; j_call: TRBJ1-2; v_call: TRBV5-1; clone_size: once; cdr3_aa: CASSSGQVGAYGYTF; cdr3_nt: TGCGCCAGCAGCTCTGGGCAGGTAGGGGCCTATGGCTACACCTTC
cdr3_length: 17; d_call: TRBD1; j_call: TRBJ1-1; v_call: TRBV2; clone_size: .; cdr3_aa: CASSERVRDRRGTEAFF; cdr3_nt: TGTGCCAGCAGTGAAAGGGTGAGGGACAGGAGGGGCACTGAAGCTTTCTTT
cdr3_length: 15; d_call: .; j_call: TRBJ1-4; v_call: TRBV15; clone_size: .; cdr3_aa: CATSTNRATNEKLFF; cdr3_nt: TGTGCCACCAGCACAAACAGGGCAACTAATGAAAAACTGTTTTTT
cdr3_length: 17; d_call: TRBD1; j_call: TRBJ1-5; v_call: TRBV30; clone_size: .; cdr3_aa: CAWSVRQGQYSNQPQHF; cdr3_nt: TGTGCCTGGAGTGTACGACAGGGACAATATAGCAATCAGCCCCAGCATTTT
cdr3_length: 15; d_call: TRBD1; j_call: TRBJ2-7; v_call: TRBV5-1; clone_size: few; cdr3_aa: CASSLEGTGHYEQYF; cdr3_nt: TGCGCCAGCAGCTTGGAAGGGACAGGTCACTACGAGCAGTACTTC
cdr3_length: 13; d_call: .; j_call: TRBJ1-5; v_call: TRBV5-6; clone_size: .; cdr3_aa: CASSLWGPQPQHF; cdr3_nt: TGTGCCAGCAGCTTGTGGGGGCCTCAGCCCCAGCATTTT
cdr3_length: 12; d_call: TRBD2; j_call: TRBJ2-1; v_call: TRBV7-2; clone_size: .; cdr3_aa: CAGTSVYNEQFF; cdr3_nt: TGTGCCGGGACTAGCGTTTACAATGAGCAGTTCTTC
cdr3_length: 12; d_call: TRBD2; j_call: TRBJ2-1; v_call: TRBV5-4; clone_size: .; cdr3_aa: CASSTSGVVQFF; cdr3_nt: TGTGCCAGCAGCACCAGCGGGGTGGTGCAGTTCTTC
cdr3_length: 15; d_call: .; j_call: TRBJ1-2; v_call: TRBV4-1; clone_size: .; cdr3_aa: CASSQDEGAVYGYTF; cdr3_nt: TGCGCCAGCAGCCAAGATGAAGGGGCGGTCTATGGCTACACCTTC
cdr3_length: 15; d_call: .; j_call: TRBJ1-2; v_call: TRBV19; clone_size: .; cdr3_aa: CASSVPQGLGYGYTF; cdr3_nt: TGTGCCAGTAGTGTTCCCCAGGGACTTGGCTATGGCTACACCTTC
cdr3_length: 15; d_call: .; j_call: TRBJ2-3; v_call: TRBV7-2; clone_size: .; cdr3_aa: CASSSTGGRTDTQYF; cdr3_nt: TGTGCCAGCAGCTCGACGGGGGGCCGCACAGATACGCAGTATTTT
cdr3_length: 15; d_call: .; j_call: TRBJ2-1; v_call: TRBV11-3; clone_size: once; cdr3_aa: CASSRKRGGADEQFF; cdr3_nt: TGTGCCAGCAGCCGTAAAAGGGGGGGGGCAGATGAGCAGTTCTTC
cdr3_length: 15; d_call: .; j_call: TRBJ2-2; v_call: TRBV10-3; clone_size: .; cdr3_aa: CAISDEQTNTGELFF; cdr3_nt: TGTGCCATCAGTGATGAACAGACGAACACCGGGGAGCTGTTTTTT
cdr3_length: 13; d_call: TRBD1; j_call: TRBJ1-1; v_call: TRBV5-1; clone_size: few; cdr3_aa: CASSWDRNTEAFF; cdr3_nt: TGCGCCAGCAGCTGGGACAGGAACACTGAAGCTTTCTTT
cdr3_length: 12; d_call: TRBD1; j_call: TRBJ2-2; v_call: TRBV29-1; clone_size: few; cdr3_aa: CSVVQGTGELFF; cdr3_nt: TGCAGCGTCGTACAGGGGACCGGGGAGCTGTTTTTT
cdr3_length: 15; d_call: .; j_call: TRBJ1-1; v_call: TRBV27; clone_size: .; cdr3_aa: CASSWDKAMGTEAFF; cdr3_nt: TGTGCCAGCAGTTGGGACAAAGCCATGGGGACTGAAGCTTTCTTT
cdr3_length: 15; d_call: TRBD1; j_call: TRBJ1-2; v_call: TRBV5-1; clone_size: .; cdr3_aa: CASSRQGQGNYGYTF; cdr3_nt: TGCGCCAGCAGCCGCCAGGGACAGGGGAACTATGGCTACACCTTC
cdr3_length: 12; d_call: .; j_call: TRBJ1-1; v_call: TRBV6-1; clone_size: .; cdr3_aa: CASSERRCEAFF; cdr3_nt: TGTGCCAGCAGTGAGCGGCGGTGTGAAGCTTTCTTT
cdr3_length: 12; d_call: .; j_call: TRBJ1-3; v_call: TRBV9; clone_size: .; cdr3_aa: CASSVGEHTIYF; cdr3_nt: TGTGCCAGCAGCGTAGGAGAACACACCATATATTTT
cdr3_length: 15; d_call: TRBD1; j_call: TRBJ1-1; v_call: TRBV6-4; clone_size: .; cdr3_aa: CASSDSTGGKTEAFF; cdr3_nt: TGTGCCAGCAGTGACTCGACAGGGGGAAAAACTGAAGCTTTCTTT
cdr3_length: 15; d_call: TRBD1; j_call: TRBJ1-1; v_call: TRBV6-1; clone_size: .; cdr3_aa: CASSERGQGYTEAFF; cdr3_nt: TGTGCCAGCAGTGAGAGGGGACAGGGGTACACTGAAGCTTTCTTT
cdr3_length: 16; d_call: .; j_call: TRBJ2-3; v_call: TRBV19; clone_size: .; cdr3_aa: CASSTGRTISTDTQYF; cdr3_nt: TGTGCCAGTAGTACAGGGAGGACGATTAGCACAGATACGCAGTATTTT
cdr3_length: 16; d_call: TRBD2; j_call: TRBJ2-3; v_call: TRBV9; clone_size: .; cdr3_aa: CASSGRGGQGTDTQYF; cdr3_nt: TGTGCCAGCAGCGGCCGGGGGGGCCAGGGGACAGATACGCAGTATTTT
cdr3_length: 15; d_call: .; j_call: TRBJ2-5; v_call: TRBV25-1; clone_size: few; cdr3_aa: CASRNSGGLEETQYF; cdr3_nt: TGTGCCAGCAGAAATTCAGGAGGCCTCGAAGAGACCCAGTACTTC
cdr3_length: 15; d_call: TRBD2; j_call: TRBJ2-7; v_call: TRBV9; clone_size: .; cdr3_aa: CASSVAGDYPYEQYF; cdr3_nt: TGTGCCAGCAGCGTTGCGGGGGACTACCCCTACGAGCAGTACTTC
cdr3_length: 14; d_call: .; j_call: TRBJ1-1; v_call: TRBV13; clone_size: .; cdr3_aa: CASSLGSGSTEAFF; cdr3_nt: TGTGCCAGCAGCTTAGGGTCCGGGAGCACTGAAGCTTTCTTT
cdr3_length: 14; d_call: .; j_call: TRBJ1-5; v_call: TRBV6-6; clone_size: once; cdr3_aa: CASRTGTLHQPQHF; cdr3_nt: TGTGCCAGCAGGACCGGGACACTTCATCAGCCCCAGCATTTT
cdr3_length: 17; d_call: .; j_call: TRBJ1-6; v_call: TRBV19; clone_size: .; cdr3_aa: CASREARGSGYNSPLHF; cdr3_nt: TGTGCCAGTAGGGAGGCGAGAGGGAGCGGCTATAATTCACCCCTCCACTTT
cdr3_length: 14; d_call: .; j_call: TRBJ1-1; v_call: TRBV11-2; clone_size: .; cdr3_aa: CASSHTGSGAEAFF; cdr3_nt: TGTGCCAGCTCCCATACAGGGTCGGGCGCTGAAGCTTTCTTT
cdr3_length: 14; d_call: .; j_call: TRBJ2-7; v_call: TRBV4-3; clone_size: .; cdr3_aa: CASRAGLSPYEQYF; cdr3_nt: TGCGCCAGCAGGGCGGGGTTAAGCCCCTACGAGCAGTACTTC
cdr3_length: 16; d_call: TRBD2; j_call: TRBJ2-1; v_call: TRBV9; clone_size: .; cdr3_aa: CASSVDATSGGGEQFF; cdr3_nt: TGTGCCAGCAGCGTAGATGCGACTAGCGGGGGGGGTGAGCAGTTCTTC
cdr3_length: 15; d_call: TRBD2; j_call: TRBJ2-7; v_call: TRBV18; clone_size: .; cdr3_aa: CASSRSGGDLNEQYF; cdr3_nt: TGTGCCAGCTCACGAAGCGGGGGGGATTTAAACGAGCAGTACTTC
cdr3_length: 15; d_call: .; j_call: TRBJ2-3; v_call: TRBV7-6; clone_size: .; cdr3_aa: CASSLVSQRADTQYF; cdr3_nt: TGTGCCAGCAGCTTAGTTTCTCAGCGGGCAGATACGCAGTATTTT
cdr3_length: 14; d_call: .; j_call: TRBJ2-2; v_call: TRBV19; clone_size: .; cdr3_aa: CASSVDSPTGELFF; cdr3_nt: TGTGCCAGTAGTGTTGACAGCCCCACCGGGGAGCTGTTTTTT
cdr3_length: 15; d_call: .; j_call: TRBJ1-1; v_call: TRBV6-1; clone_size: .; cdr3_aa: CASSEPGHLNTEAFF; cdr3_nt: TGTGCCAGCAGTGAACCGGGACACTTGAACACTGAAGCTTTCTTT
cdr3_length: 13; d_call: .; j_call: TRBJ1-1; v_call: TRBV5-1; clone_size: once; cdr3_aa: CASSLDSNTEAFF; cdr3_nt: TGCGCCAGCAGCTTGGACAGTAACACTGAAGCTTTCTTT
cdr3_length: 16; d_call: .; j_call: TRBJ2-7; v_call: TRBV6-6; clone_size: .; cdr3_aa: CASSYTPRGAQYEQYF; cdr3_nt: TGTGCCAGCAGTTACACCCCTCGGGGGGCGCAATACGAGCAGTACTTC
cdr3_length: 14; d_call: .; j_call: TRBJ2-5; v_call: TRBV5-1; clone_size: few; cdr3_aa: CASSLTSIMETQYF; cdr3_nt: TGCGCCAGCAGCTTGACTAGCATAATGGAGACCCAGTACTTC